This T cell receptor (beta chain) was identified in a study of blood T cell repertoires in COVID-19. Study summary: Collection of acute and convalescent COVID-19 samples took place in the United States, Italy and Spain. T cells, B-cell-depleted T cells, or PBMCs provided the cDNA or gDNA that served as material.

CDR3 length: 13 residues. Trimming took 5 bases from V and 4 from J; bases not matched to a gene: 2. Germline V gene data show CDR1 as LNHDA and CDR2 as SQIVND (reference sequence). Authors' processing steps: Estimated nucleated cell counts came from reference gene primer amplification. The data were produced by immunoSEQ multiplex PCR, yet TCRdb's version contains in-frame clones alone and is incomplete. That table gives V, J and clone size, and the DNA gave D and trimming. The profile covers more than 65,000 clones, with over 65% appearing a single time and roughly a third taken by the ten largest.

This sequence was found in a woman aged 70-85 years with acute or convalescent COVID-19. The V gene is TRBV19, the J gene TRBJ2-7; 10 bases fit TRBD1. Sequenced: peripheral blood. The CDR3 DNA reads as TGTGCCAGTAGTGGGGACAGGGGTTACGAGCAGTACTTC. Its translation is CASSGDRGYEQYF.